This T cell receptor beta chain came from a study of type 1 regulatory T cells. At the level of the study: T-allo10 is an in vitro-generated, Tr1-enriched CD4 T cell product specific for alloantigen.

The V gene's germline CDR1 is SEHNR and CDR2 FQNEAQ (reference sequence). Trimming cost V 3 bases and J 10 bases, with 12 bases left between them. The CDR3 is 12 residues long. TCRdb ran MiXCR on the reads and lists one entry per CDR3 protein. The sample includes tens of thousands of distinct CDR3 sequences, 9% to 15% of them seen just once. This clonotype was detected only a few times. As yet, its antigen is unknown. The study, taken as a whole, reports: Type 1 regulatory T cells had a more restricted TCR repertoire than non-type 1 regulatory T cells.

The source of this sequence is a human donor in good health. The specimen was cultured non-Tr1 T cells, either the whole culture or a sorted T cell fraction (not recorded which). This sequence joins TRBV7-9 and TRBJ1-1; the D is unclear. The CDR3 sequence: CASSLARGRAFF. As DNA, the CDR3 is TGTGCCAGCAGCTTGGCCCGAGGGAGAGCTTTCTTT.